Shown below are 9 T cell receptor beta chains from a single sample sequenced in a study of shared clonotypes between healthy human individuals. Repertoires were generated with immunoSEQ multiplex PCR, while TCRdb's copy carries only in-frame clones and drops some. Among under 2.5 million clones listed, less than 95% were seen once. The specimen was naive CD4+ T cells from PBMCs. As to subset: CD45RA+ positively selected. The source of these receptors is a man aged 18 to 35 in good health. Some clones in this sample may be carry-over from other donors' samples.

This chain joins TRBV10-3 and TRBJ2-2; 7 positions agree with TRBD1. V lost 1 base, J lost 0 bases, and 5 bases stayed unmatched. From germline, CDR1 is ENHRY and CDR2 SYGVKD. This CDR3 has 17 residues. This CDR3 reads CAISEWTGQTNTGELFF. The DNA for the CDR3 is TGTGCCATCAGTGAGTGGACGGGACAGACGAACACCGGGGAGCTGTTTTTT.

This chain joins TRBV28 and TRBJ2-4; TRBD2 aligns across 10 bases. V lost 6 bases, J lost 10 bases, and 9 bases stayed unmatched. The CDR3 spans 14 residues. Germline V gives CDR1 MDHEN, CDR2 SYDVKM. The CDR3 here is CASSWLAGARIQYF. In DNA, the CDR3 is TGTGCCAGCAGCTGGCTAGCGGGGGCGAGGATTCAGTACTTC.

CDR3 DNA sequence: TGTGCCAGCAGCTTATTCTCTGGCGGGAGCACCGGGGAGCTGTTTTTT. Protein: CASSLFSGGSTGELFF. V is TRBV7-3 and J is TRBJ2-2; TRBD2 aligns across 7 bases. Germline assignment: CDR1 SGHTA and CDR2 FQGTGA. Trimming took 2 bases from V and 4 from J; bases not matched to a gene: 7. This CDR3 has 16 residues.

The gene calls are TRBV5-1 and TRBJ1-2; possibly TRBD1 for D (5 bases). Germline V lookup: CDR1 SGHRS, CDR2 YFSETQ. The CDR3 runs 15 residues. With 3 bases removed from V and 4 bases from J, the gap between germline ends came to 16 bases. The chain's CDR3 is CASSSTGGAGYGYTF. The CDR3 DNA follows: TGCGCCAGCAGCTCGACGGGGGGTGCGGGCTATGGCTACACCTTC.

The chain is built from TRBV9 and TRBJ2-1; D perhaps matches TRBD1 (6 bases). Germline V lookup: CDR1 SGDLS, CDR2 YYNGEE. V lost 1 base and J lost 11, with 16 bases in between. CDR3 size: 14 residues. CDR3 sequence: CASSVTGQVTQQFF. DNA for the CDR3: TGTGCCAGCAGCGTAACAGGGCAGGTTACCCAGCAGTTCTTC.

V usage is TRBV5-1 and J usage is TRBJ1-1, with 9 bases that match TRBD1. Trimming took 4 bases from V and 5 from J; bases not matched to a gene: 12. CDR3 length: 16 residues. From germline, CDR1 is SGHRS and CDR2 YFSETQ. The CDR3 DNA sequence: TGCGCCAGCAGCCGAAAACAAAACAGGGGGCGAACTGAAGCTTTCTTT. The encoded protein is CASSRKQNRGRTEAFF.

V is TRBV28 and J is TRBJ2-7; D tentatively fits TRBD1 or TRBD2 (5 bases each). V was clipped by 4 bases and J by 6 bases, with 22 bases between them. The CDR3 has 16 amino acids. Looked up from germline, CDR1 is MDHEN and CDR2 is SYDVKM. CDR3 bases: TGTGCCAGCAGTTCCGGGGCGACATTGGTCTTCGGCGAGCAGTACTTC. Translated, it gives CASSSGATLVFGEQYF.

The V gene is TRBV7-2, the J gene TRBJ2-7; maybe TRBD2 (6 bases). The CDR3 totals 14 residues. CDR1 and CDR2 (germline): SGHTA, FQGNSA. Trimming shortened V by 5 bases and J by 3 bases, and 14 bases separated the two germline ends. CDR3 DNA: TGTGCCAGCAGCCTCCGGGGAGCGGGCTACGAGCAGTACTTC. Translation: CASSLRGAGYEQYF.

The V and J genes are TRBV5-4 and TRBJ1-2; 7 bases are a match to TRBD1. Germline lookup yields CDR1 SGHNT and CDR2 YYREEE (reference sequence). J was trimmed by 5 bases and V by 2 bases; bases with no gene match: 9. The CDR3 consists of 15 residues. CDR3 DNA: TGTGCCAGCAGCTTTCCTTCGGGACAGCTATATGGCTACACCTTC. It encodes CASSFPSGQLYGYTF.